The clone carrying this TCR beta chain was counted a few times. Its antigen remains unknown. An end of the junction differs from the germline gene, which may be a read error. The PCR was carried out with 60 Vbeta primers and 13 Jbeta primers. The assay was immunoSEQ multiplex PCR, and TCRdb's table has in-frame clones only and misses some. The top ten clones hold roughly 2.4% of a sample with roughly 150,000 clones, approximately 85% of them seen once. Germline CDR1 reads SSHAT; CDR2 reads FNYEAQ (reference sequence). CDR3 length: 15 amino acids. The data originate from a study of cytomegalovirus exposure and HLA in healthy donors. Background on the study: Genetic ancestry analysis placed around 76% of the 398 donors that were genotyped in the Caucasian-associated cluster.

General study results and limits: There were some V segments, including TRBV6-2 and TRBV6-3, excluded as indistinguishable.

The clonotype originates from a woman aged 18-29 years in good health and CMV-seronegative. The V call is TRBV7-7, the J call TRBJ2-2; perhaps TRBD2 as D (5 bases). The sequencing sample was made of PBMCs. The CDR3 protein is CASSLVEGGVGELFF. CDR3 coding DNA: TGTGCTAGCAGCTTAGTGGAAGGAGGAGTCGGGGAGCTGTTTTTT.